The present T cell receptor (beta chain) was sequenced within a study of patients and donors after allogeneic stem cell transplantation (dated by TCRdb to about 2020). The library was generated by RT-PCR. Sequencing instrument: NextSeq 550. TCRdb passed the public sequencing reads through fastp at Q25 and MiXCR, retaining productive beta sequences. All rows with the same CDR3 protein become a single entry with the most common DNA and genes. The sample data list hundreds of thousands of distinct CDR3 sequences, and roughly 16% of these were observed just once. The ten largest make up 6% to 8% of the sample. As encoded in the germline V gene, CDR1 is SNHLY while CDR2 is FYNNEI. Trimming takes 1 base off V and 6 bases off J; junction bases not matched to a gene: 4. Spanning cysteine to phenylalanine, the CDR3 consists of 16 amino acids. CDR3 DNA only is kept here, 48 bases in frame from base 1. Comments on this clonotype: Its recognized antigen is unknown. The input lacks base qualities; no much larger clone sits a single base away.

This receptor was taken from a human donor who was either an allogeneic HSCT recipient or a stem cell or donor lymphocyte infusion donor (not recorded which). It is not recorded whose cells these are; they may come from a transplant donor. This chain joins TRBV2 to TRBJ2-3, with 13 central nucleotides matching TRBD2. Sample: blood, either unsorted or a sorted T cell fraction (not recorded which). The CDR3 in this case is CASSEGTSGSGDTQYF. The nucleotide sequence reads TGTGCCAGCAGTGAAGGGACTAGCGGGAGCGGCGATACGCAGTATTTT.